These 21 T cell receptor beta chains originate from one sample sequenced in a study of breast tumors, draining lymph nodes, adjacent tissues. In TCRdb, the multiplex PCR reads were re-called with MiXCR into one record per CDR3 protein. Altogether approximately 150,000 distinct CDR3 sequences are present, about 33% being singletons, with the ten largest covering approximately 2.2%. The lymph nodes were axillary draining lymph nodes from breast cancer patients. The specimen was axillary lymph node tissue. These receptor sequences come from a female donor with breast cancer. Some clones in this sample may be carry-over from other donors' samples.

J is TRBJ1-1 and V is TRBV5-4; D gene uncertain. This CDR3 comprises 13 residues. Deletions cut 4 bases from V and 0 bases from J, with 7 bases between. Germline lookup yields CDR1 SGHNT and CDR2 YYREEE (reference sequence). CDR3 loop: CASSLHVNTEAFF. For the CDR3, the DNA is TGTGCCAGCAGCCTACATGTGAACACTGAAGCTTTCTTT.

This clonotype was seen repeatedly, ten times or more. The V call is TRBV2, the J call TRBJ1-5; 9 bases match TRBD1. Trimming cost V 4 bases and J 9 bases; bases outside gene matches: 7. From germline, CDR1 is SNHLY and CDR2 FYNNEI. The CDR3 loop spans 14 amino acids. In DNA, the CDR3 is TGTGCCAGCAGTGTAACAGGGGGCGGACGGCCCCAGCATTTT. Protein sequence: CASSVTGGGRPQHF.

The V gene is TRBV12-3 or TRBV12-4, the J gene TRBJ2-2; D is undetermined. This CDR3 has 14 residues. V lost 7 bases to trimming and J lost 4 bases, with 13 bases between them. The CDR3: CASTSHAGTGELFF. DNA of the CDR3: TGTGCCAGCACGTCCCATGCAGGCACCGGGGAGCTGTTTTTT.

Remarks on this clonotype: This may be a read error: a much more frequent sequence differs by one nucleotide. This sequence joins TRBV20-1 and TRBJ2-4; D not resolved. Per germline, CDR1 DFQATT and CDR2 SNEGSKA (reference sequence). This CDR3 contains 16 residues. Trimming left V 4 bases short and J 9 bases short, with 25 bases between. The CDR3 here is CSANEAASSYESIQYF. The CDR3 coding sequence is TGCAGTGCTAACGAGGCGGCTAGTTCATACGAAAGCATTCAGTACTTC.

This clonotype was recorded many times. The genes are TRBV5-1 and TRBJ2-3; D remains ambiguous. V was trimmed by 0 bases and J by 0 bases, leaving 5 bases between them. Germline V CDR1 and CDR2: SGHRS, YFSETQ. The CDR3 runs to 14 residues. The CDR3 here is CASSLGASTDTQYF. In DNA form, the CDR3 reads TGCGCCAGCAGCTTGGGGGCTAGCACAGATACGCAGTATTTT.

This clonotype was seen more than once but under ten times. The chain's CDR3 is CASSPRSQSLGGTQYF. DNA of the CDR3: TGTGCCAGCAGTCCCCGATCACAGAGCCTCGGGGGGACCCAGTACTTC. V is TRBV6-5 and J is TRBJ2-5, with a tentative D call TRBD2 (6 bases). The CDR3 is made up of 16 amino acids. Trimming removed 5 bases at V and 7 bases at J, with 23 bases between. Per the germline V gene, CDR1 is MNHEY and CDR2 is SVGAGI.

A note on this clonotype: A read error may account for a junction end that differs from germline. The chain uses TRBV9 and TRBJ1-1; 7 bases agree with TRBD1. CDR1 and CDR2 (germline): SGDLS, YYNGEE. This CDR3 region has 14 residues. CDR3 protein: CASSRDSMNTEASF. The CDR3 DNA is TGTGCCAGCAGCCGGGACAGCATGAACACTGAAGCTTCCTTT. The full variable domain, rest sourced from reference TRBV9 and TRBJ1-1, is DSGVTQTPKHLITATGQRVTLRCSPRSGDLSVYWYQQSLDQGLQFLIQYYNGEERAKGNILERFSAQQFPDLHSELNLSSLELGDSALYFCASSRDSMNTEASFGQGTRLTVV.

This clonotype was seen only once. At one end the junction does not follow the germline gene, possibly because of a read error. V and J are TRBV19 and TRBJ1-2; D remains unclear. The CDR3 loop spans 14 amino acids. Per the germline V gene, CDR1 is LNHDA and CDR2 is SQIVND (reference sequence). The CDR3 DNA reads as TGTGCCAGTAGTACGGTTTCAGCTAACTGTGGCTACACCTTT. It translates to CASSTVSANCGYTF.

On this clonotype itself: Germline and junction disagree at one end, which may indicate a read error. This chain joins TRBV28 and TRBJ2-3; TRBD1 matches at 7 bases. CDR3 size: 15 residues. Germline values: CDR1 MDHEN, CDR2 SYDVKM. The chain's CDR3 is CASSAEGARTDTRYF. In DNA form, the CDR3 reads TGTGCCAGCAGTGCAGAGGGGGCGCGCACAGATACGCGGTATTTT.

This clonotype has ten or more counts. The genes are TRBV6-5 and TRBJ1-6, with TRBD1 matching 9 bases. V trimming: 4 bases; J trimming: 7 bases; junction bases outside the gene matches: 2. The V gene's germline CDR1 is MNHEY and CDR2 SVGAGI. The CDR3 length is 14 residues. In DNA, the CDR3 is TGTGCCAGCAGTTCGGGACAGGGAAATTCACCCCTCCACTTT. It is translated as CASSSGQGNSPLHF.

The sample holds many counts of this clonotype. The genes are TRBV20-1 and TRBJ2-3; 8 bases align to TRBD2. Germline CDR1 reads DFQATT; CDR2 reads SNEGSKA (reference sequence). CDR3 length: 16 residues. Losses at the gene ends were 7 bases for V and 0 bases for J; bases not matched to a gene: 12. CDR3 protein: CSGSGGAPGSTDTQYF. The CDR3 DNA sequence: TGCAGTGGGTCCGGGGGGGCACCAGGGAGCACAGATACGCAGTATTTT.

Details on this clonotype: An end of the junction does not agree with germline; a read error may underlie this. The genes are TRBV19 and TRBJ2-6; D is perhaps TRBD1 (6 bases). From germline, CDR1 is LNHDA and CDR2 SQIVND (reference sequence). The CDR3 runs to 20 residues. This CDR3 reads CASSSHPQAGDDSGATVLTF. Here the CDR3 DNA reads TGTGCCAGTAGTTCCCACCCCCAGGCAGGGGACGACTCTGGGGCCACCGTCCTGACTTTC.

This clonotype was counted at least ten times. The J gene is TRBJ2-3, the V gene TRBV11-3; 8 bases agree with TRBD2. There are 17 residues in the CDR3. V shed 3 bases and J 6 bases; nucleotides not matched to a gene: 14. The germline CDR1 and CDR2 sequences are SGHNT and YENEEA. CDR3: CASSFGGASGGRDTQYF. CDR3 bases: TGTGCCAGCAGCTTCGGGGGGGCCAGCGGGGGAAGGGATACGCAGTATTTT.

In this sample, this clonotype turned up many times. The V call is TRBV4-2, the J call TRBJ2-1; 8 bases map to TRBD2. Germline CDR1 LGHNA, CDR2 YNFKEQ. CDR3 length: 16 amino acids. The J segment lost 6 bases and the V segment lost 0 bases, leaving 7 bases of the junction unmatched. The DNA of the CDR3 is TGTGCCAGCAGCCAAGAGAACGGGGGGGATCGCAATGAGCAGTTCTTC. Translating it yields CASSQENGGDRNEQFF.

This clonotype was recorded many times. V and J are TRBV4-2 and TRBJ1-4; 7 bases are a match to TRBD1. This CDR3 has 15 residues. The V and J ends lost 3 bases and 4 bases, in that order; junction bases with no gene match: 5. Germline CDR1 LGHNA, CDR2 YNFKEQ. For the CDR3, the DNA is TGTGCCAGCAGCCAGACAGGGCTCGATAATGAAAAACTGTTTTTT. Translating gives CASSQTGLDNEKLFF.

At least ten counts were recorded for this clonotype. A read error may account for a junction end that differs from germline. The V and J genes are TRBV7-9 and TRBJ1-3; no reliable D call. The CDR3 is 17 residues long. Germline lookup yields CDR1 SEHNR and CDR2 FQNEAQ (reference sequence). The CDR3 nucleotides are TGTGCCAGCAGCTATGCACTAGCGAGGAGCTCTGGAAACCCCATATATTTT. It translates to CASSYALARSSGNPIYF.

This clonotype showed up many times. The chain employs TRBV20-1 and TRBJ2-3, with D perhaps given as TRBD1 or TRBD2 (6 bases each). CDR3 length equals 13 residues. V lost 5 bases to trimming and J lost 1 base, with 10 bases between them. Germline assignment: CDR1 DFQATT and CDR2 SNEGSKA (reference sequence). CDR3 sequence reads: CSAEGGGTDTQYF. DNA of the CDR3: TGCAGTGCTGAGGGGGGCGGCACAGATACGCAGTATTTT.

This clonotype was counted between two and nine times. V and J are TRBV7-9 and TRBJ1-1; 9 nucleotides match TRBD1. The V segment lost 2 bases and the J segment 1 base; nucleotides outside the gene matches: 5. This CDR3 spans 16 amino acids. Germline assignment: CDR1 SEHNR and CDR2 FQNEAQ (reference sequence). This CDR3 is CASSLTGGHPNTEAFF. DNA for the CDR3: TGTGCCAGCAGCTTAACAGGGGGCCATCCGAACACTGAAGCTTTCTTT.

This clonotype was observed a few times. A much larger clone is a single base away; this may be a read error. The CDR3 bases are TGTGCCAGCAGCTTACGTGCGGGGTGGACCAATGAGCAGTTCTTC. Translation: CASSLRAGWTNEQFF. This sequence joins TRBV13 and TRBJ2-1, with a tentative D call TRBD2 (6 bases). CDR3 size: 15 residues. The germline V gene encodes CDR1 PRHDT and CDR2 FYEKMQ (reference sequence). Trimming shortened V by 2 bases and J by 6 bases, and 14 bases separated the two germline ends.

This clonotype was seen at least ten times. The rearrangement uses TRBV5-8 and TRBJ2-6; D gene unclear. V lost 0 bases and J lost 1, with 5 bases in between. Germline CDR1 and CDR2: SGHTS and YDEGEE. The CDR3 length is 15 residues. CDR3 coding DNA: TGTGCCAGCAGCTTGGGGTCGTCTGGGGCCAACGTCCTGACTTTC. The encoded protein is CASSLGSSGANVLTF.

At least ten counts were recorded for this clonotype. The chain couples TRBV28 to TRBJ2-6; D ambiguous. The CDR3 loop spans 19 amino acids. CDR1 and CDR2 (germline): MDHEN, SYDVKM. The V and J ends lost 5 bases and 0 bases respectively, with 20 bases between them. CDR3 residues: CASSTPGVILSSGANVLTF. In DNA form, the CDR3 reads TGTGCCAGCAGTACCCCGGGCGTCATATTGAGCTCTGGGGCCAACGTCCTGACTTTC.